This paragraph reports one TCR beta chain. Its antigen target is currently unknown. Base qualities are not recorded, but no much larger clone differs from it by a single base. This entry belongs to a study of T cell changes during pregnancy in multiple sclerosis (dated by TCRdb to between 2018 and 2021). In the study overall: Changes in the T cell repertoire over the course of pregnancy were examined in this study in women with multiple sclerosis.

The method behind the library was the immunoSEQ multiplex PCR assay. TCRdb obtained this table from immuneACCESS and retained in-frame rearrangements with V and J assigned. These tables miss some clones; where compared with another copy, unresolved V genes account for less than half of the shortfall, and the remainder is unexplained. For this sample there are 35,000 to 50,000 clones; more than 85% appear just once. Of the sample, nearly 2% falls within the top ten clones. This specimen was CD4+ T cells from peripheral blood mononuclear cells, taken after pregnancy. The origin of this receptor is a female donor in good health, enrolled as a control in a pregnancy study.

The CDR3 amino acid sequence is: CASSSGTVNQPQHF. The nucleotides read TGTGCCAGCAGTTCTGGGACAGTCAATCAGCCCCAGCATTTT. The chain is encoded by TRBV28 joined to TRBJ1-5, and TRBD1 matches 7 of the central bases. From V the trimming removes 4 bases and from J it removes 3 bases, while the gene matches leave 3 bases of the junction unaccounted for. From the cysteine through the phenylalanine, the CDR3 covers 14 amino acids. Just the 42-base CDR3 DNA is kept, in frame starting at base 1. The germline V gene supplies CDR1 MDHEN and CDR2 SYDVKM.